This TCR beta chain emerged from a study of somatic mutations in cytotoxic T cells in rheumatoid arthritis. The CDR3 spans 12 residues. Trimming took off 6 bases at V and 3 bases at J, with 8 bases between the two ends. Looked up from germline, CDR1 is SEHNR and CDR2 is FQNEAQ (reference sequence). This clone came up a few times. Sequenced by immunoSEQ multiplex PCR; TCRdb stores in-frame clones only, minus some. In the table there are approximately 17,000 clones, 65% to 80% of which are singletons. The chain employs TRBV7-9 and TRBJ1-2; D is uncertain. Sequencing input: CD8+ T cells sorted from blood. The receptor was isolated from an adult with rheumatoid arthritis. The CDR3, as DNA: TGTGCCAGCAGGGCGGGGTACTATGGCTACACCTTC. Translated: CASRAGYYGYTF.